The rows below give T cell receptor beta chains drawn from one sample of a study of identifying expanded T cells in peripheral blood. TCRdb's table, derived via immunoSEQ multiplex PCR, lists solely in-frame clones and lacks some. The profile shows roughly 86,000 clones, roughly 81% of them singletons. The sample consisted of blood. These receptors were obtained from a person between 18 and 75 years old in good health. Both conserved end residues are part of each CDR3.

>TRBV27|TRBJ1-1
CASSLLGQTSEAFF
>TRBV7-8|TRBJ2-1
CASITGRGRLSSYNEQFF
>TRBV19|TRBJ1-6
CASSMSPGQGVEALHF
>TRBV7-6|TRBJ1-5
CASSLGPNQPQHF
>TRBV6-5|TRBJ1-2
CASSPTGPLIYGHTF
>TRBV5-4|TRBJ2-1
CASSLYVGGRSYNEQFF
>TRBV28|TRBJ1-2
CASSLWTGADYGYTF
>TRBV7-2|TRBJ1-2
CASSLTIQGATGYTF
>TRBV7-9|TRBJ2-5
CASSSRGDSSPGTQYF
>TRBV27|TRBJ1-1
CASSYTMNTEAFF
>TRBV7-2|TRBJ2-3
CASSRGGVAGGPYTDTQYF
>TRBV10-3|TRBJ2-5
CAISDNTRGQETQYF
>TRBV4-1|TRBJ2-5
CASSQDPAGGPQETQYF
>TRBV6-6|TRBJ1-5
CASTGGWNQPQHF
>TRBV6-5|TRBJ1-2
CASSYQIDRVEGYTF
>TRBV30|TRBJ1-2
CAWSWSGRTRYGYTF
>TRBV7-2|TRBJ1-3
CASSLVVRLPSGNTIYF
>TRBV30|TRBJ2-7
CALDAVRDRDYEQYF
>TRBV29-1|TRBJ1-2
CSVDRQADYGYTF
>TRBV25-1|TRBJ2-1
CASSEYIGTEQFF
>TRBV6-5|TRBJ1-1
CASKITGSKAEAFF
>TRBV19|TRBJ2-1
CASSITGQDYNEQFF
>TRBV25-1|TRBJ1-4
CASRAGVGGKLFF
>TRBV5-5|TRBJ2-3
CASSLAPVDTQYF
>TRBV10-3|TRBJ2-7
CATAVGPKRPYEQYF
>TRBV7-2|TRBJ1-6
CASSPEGTGNSPLHF
>TRBV28|TRBJ1-2
CASGAGQSNYGYTF
>TRBV4-3|TRBJ1-5
CASSQDWGSNQPQHF
>TRBV29-1|TRBJ2-3
CSVGEAGGSDTQYF
>TRBV7-6|TRBJ2-2
CASSLGGLVAGELFF
>TRBV2|TRBJ2-2
CASRPAGGDTGELFF
>TRBV13|TRBJ1-2
CASSTFRTGVLLPNYGYTF
>TRBV21-1|TRBJ2-1
CASSKGASGVFEQFF
>TRBV4-1|TRBJ2-6
CASSQLGIPSGANVLTF
>TRBV25-1|TRBJ2-3
CASSEAGSTDTQYF
>TRBV30|TRBJ2-2
CAWSLGLNTGELFF
>TRBV6-1|TRBJ1-4
CASSAYPGQGYEKLFF
>TRBV19|TRBJ2-1
CASALRGASYNEQFF
>TRBV5-1|TRBJ2-5
CASSANQETQYF
>TRBV4-1|TRBJ1-2
CASSPYGVRDGYTF
>TRBV27|TRBJ2-7
CASSSLERGAYEQYF
>TRBV27|TRBJ1-1
CARPVTRNTEAFF
>TRBV19|TRBJ2-7
CASSSGDTLLPYEQYF
>TRBV5-1|TRBJ1-2
CASSLLGTVYGYTF
>TRBV6-5|TRBJ1-1
CASKKLRDGDTEAFF
>TRBV18|TRBJ1-5
CASSLRNIGDQPQHF
>TRBV4-3|TRBJ2-3
CASSQERTDTQYF
>TRBV5-1|TRBJ1-1
CASSLGGYGTEAFF
>TRBV5-6|TRBJ2-3
CASSLRTADTQYF
>TRBV7-2|TRBJ2-1
CASSVARGNEQFF
>TRBV7-9|TRBJ1-5
CASGFQDQPQHF
>TRBV29-1|TRBJ1-3
CSVAGGGGNTIYF
>TRBV6-6|TRBJ1-1
CASSPGTGLRHEAFF
>TRBV7-8|TRBJ1-1
CASSPGMNTEAFF